This entry is about one T cell receptor (beta chain). This clone has just one count. Its antigen is currently not known. Base qualities are not provided; no much larger clone lies one nucleotide away. TCR beta CDR3 regions were sequenced from DNA using the immunoSEQ Assay. Turning to the authors' computational methods: To compute T cell density, TCR beta template counts were normalized to usable DNA, which was estimated by amplifying housekeeping genes. Richness was estimated with the preseqR package, extrapolating to 400,000 templates for PBMC samples and 120,000 templates for tissue samples. Clonality was calculated as one minus Pielou's evenness. Differential abundance testing on productive amino-acid clonotypes, with a minimum total count of 5 and an alpha of 0.1, was used to identify tissue-enriched TCRs. The Jaccard Index and the Morisita Overlap Index were used to measure repertoire overlap between compartments. GLIPH grouped TCR beta CDR3s together with public tetramer-defined viral CDR3s, and a viral motif had to include at least three viral sequences and also show V-gene enrichment. Drawn from immuneACCESS, this table holds only the in-frame rearrangements with V and J called that TCRdb kept. Clones are partly lost; checked studies trace under half to an unresolved V gene and leave the rest unexplained. That table supplies the V and J calls and clone size; D and trimming were determined from the DNA. The sample table contains about 20,000 clones; only one count was recorded for 85% to 90% of them. 12% of the sample lies in the top ten.

V was cut back by 2 bases and J by 3 bases, leaving a gap of 15 bases between them. From a lookup of the germline V gene, CDR1 and CDR2 are SGHAT and FQNNGV. The cysteine opens and the phenylalanine closes a CDR3 of 16 amino acids. The DNA shown is the 48-base CDR3, in frame from base 1. This sample was taken from a study of T cells in localized non-small cell lung cancer (dated by TCRdb to 2018 to 2021). About the study as a whole: The study examined T cell repertoires in roughly 240 patients with early-stage NSCLC and compared tumors with uninvolved tumor-adjacent lungs. All 220 or so NSCLC patients in the cohort were treatment-naive and had localized lung tumors that were resected. NSCLC patients had a mean age of approximately 72 years, and about 140 were male and around 99 female.

At diagnosis, tumor, uninvolved tumor-adjacent lung and peripheral blood were collected and then preserved as a mix of FFPE and fresh-frozen material. For TCR repertoire profiling, blood samples were analyzed in the form of peripheral blood mononuclear cells. Paper-wide results and their limitations: Because multi-region tumor sequencing was not done, intratumor heterogeneity could not be ruled out. Because the study design was exploratory, TCR variables were selected using unadjusted p-values without false-discovery rate correction. Longer overall survival was associated with higher blood T cell density, whereas shorter survival was associated with higher adjacent-lung clonality. Uninvolved tumor-adjacent lung showed the highest T cell clonality, higher than tumor, which suggests more focused antigenic responses in the uninvolved tumor-adjacent lung. A median of roughly 58 of the top 100 tumor clones were detected in paired uninvolved adjacent lung, and around 30 of these tumor clones were also found among the top 100 clones of the paired uninvolved adjacent lung.

This receptor chain uses TRBV11-2 and TRBJ2-3; the D gene is perhaps TRBD1 or TRBD2, as each covers 5 bases. The sequencing used PBMCs, collected before any cancer treatment. The TCR was taken from a man aged 35-69 years with stage II squamous cell lung carcinoma. DNA sequence: TGTGCCAGCAGCTTATCTTGGGGGAGTGGAACAGATACGCAGTATTTT. Translated, it gives CASSLSWGSGTDTQYF.